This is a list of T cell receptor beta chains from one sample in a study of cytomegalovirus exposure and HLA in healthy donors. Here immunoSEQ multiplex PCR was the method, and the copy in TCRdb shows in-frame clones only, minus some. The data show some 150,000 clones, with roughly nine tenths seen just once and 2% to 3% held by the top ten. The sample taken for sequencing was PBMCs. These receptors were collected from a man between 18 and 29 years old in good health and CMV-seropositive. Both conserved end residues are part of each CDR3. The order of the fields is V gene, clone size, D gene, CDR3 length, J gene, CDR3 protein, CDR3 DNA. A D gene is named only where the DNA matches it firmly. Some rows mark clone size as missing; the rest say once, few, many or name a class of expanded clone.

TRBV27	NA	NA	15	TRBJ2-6	CASTSAPSGANVLTF	TGTGCCAGCACTAGCGCCCCCTCTGGGGCCAACGTCCTGACTTTC
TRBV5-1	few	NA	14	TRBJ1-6	CASSLGQGGTPLHF	TGCGCCAGCAGCTTAGGGCAGGGCGGAACACCCCTCCACTTT
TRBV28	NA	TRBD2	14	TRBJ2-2	CASNGLVNTGELFF	TGTGCCAGCAACGGACTAGTCAACACCGGGGAGCTGTTTTTT
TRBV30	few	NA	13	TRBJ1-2	CAWFGGVTYGYTF	TGTGCCTGGTTCGGCGGGGTTACGTATGGCTACACCTTC
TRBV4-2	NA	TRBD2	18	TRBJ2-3	CASSQTSGGTTSTDTQYF	TGTGCCAGCAGCCAAACTAGCGGGGGCACGACTAGCACAGATACGCAGTATTTT
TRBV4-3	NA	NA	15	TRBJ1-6	CASSQDGAYNSPLHF	TGCGCCAGCAGCCAAGATGGGGCGTACAATTCACCCCTCCACTTT
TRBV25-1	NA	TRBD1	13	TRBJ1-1	CASRPQGEAEAFF	TGTGCCAGCCGTCCACAGGGGGAGGCTGAAGCTTTCTTT
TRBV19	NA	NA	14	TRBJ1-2	CASSSPGYMSGYTF	TGTGCCAGTAGTAGCCCGGGATATATGAGTGGCTACACCTTC
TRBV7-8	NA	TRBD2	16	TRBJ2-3	CASSPLSGRARDTQYF	TGTGCCAGCAGCCCCCTTAGCGGGAGGGCCAGGGATACGCAGTATTTT
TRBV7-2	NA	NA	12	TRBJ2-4	CASSSVGDIQYF	TGTGCCAGCAGCTCTGTCGGGGACATTCAGTACTTC
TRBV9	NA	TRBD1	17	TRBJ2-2	CASSVPGQGADTGELFF	TGTGCCAGCAGCGTACCGGGACAGGGGGCGGACACCGGGGAGCTGTTTTTT
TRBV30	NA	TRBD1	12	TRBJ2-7	CAWGQDLYEQYF	TGTGCCTGGGGACAGGACTTATACGAGCAGTACTTC